The rows below give T cell receptor beta chains drawn from one sample of a study of blood T cell repertoires in COVID-19. The table came from immunoSEQ multiplex PCR; TCRdb's copy has only in-frame clones and leaves some out. The table records 20,000 to 25,000 clones, around 85% of them present only once. The sample was peripheral blood. These receptors came from a human donor with active COVID-19. The donor label of this sample is uncertain. CDR3s include the opening cysteine and the closing phenylalanine or tryptophan. Fields, in order: J gene, D gene, clone size, V gene, CDR3 protein, CDR3 DNA. The D gene is left open where the match is weak. Clone size is not always given. Where it is, it says once, few, many or a class for expanded clones.

>TRBJ2-2|TRBD1|-|TRBV9
CASSVATGGTGELFF
TGTGCCAGCAGCGTAGCTACAGGGGGAACCGGGGAGCTGTTTTTT
>TRBJ1-5|-|-|TRBV7-2
CASSLQGFNQPQHF
TGTGCCAGCAGCCTACAGGGTTTCAATCAGCCCCAGCATTTT
>TRBJ2-6|TRBD2|-|TRBV19
CASKTLAGGPSGANVLTF
TGTGCCAGTAAAACCCTAGCGGGAGGGCCGAGCGGGGCCAACGTCCTGACTTTC
>TRBJ2-2|-|-|TRBV6-2/TRBV6-3
CASSSQIPKRPAGELFF
TGTGCCAGCAGTTCCCAAATCCCAAAGCGGCCCGCAGGGGAGCTGTTTTTT
>TRBJ1-1|TRBD1|-|TRBV5-1
CASSLDRGLVNTEAFF
TGCGCCAGCAGCTTGGACAGGGGGTTGGTGAACACTGAAGCTTTCTTT
>TRBJ1-1|TRBD1|once|TRBV27
CASSSPGQSTEAFF
TGTGCCAGCAGTTCACCGGGACAGTCCACTGAAGCTTTCTTT
>TRBJ1-1|-|-|TRBV11-2
CASIFPPGRFTEAFF
TGTGCCAGCATTTTCCCCCCCGGCAGGTTCACTGAAGCTTTCTTT
>TRBJ1-5|-|-|TRBV4-3
CASSQELYSNQPQHF
TGCGCCAGCAGCCAAGAGCTATATAGCAATCAGCCCCAGCATTTT
>TRBJ1-1|-|-|TRBV24-1
CATITGEAFF
TGTGCCACCATAACGGGGGAAGCTTTCTTT
>TRBJ2-1|TRBD2|-|TRBV6-5
CASNGQRGFEQFF
TGTGCCAGCAACGGCCAGCGGGGCTTTGAGCAGTTCTTC
>TRBJ2-1|TRBD2|-|TRBV11-2
CASSYRLADSYNEQFF
TGTGCCAGCAGCTACCGACTAGCGGACTCCTACAATGAGCAGTTCTTC
>TRBJ1-5|TRBD1|-|TRBV28
CASSFLRRNRGSPQHF
TGTGCCAGCAGTTTTTTGAGGCGGAACAGGGGATCGCCCCAGCATTTT
>TRBJ2-1|-|-|TRBV4-2
CASSQGPVNEQFF
TGTGCCAGCAGCCAAGGGCCAGTGAATGAGCAGTTCTTC
>TRBJ2-3|-|once|TRBV28
CASSSGQGSTDTQYF
TGTGCCAGCAGTTCAGGGCAGGGAAGCACAGATACGCAGTATTTT
>TRBJ1-6|TRBD1|-|TRBV28
CASRTGLNSPLHF
TGTGCCAGCCGGACAGGGCTTAATTCACCCCTCCACTTT
>TRBJ2-1|TRBD2|-|TRBV7-2
CASSEGLAGVYEQFF
TGTGCCAGCAGCGAAGGACTAGCGGGAGTCTATGAGCAGTTCTTC
>TRBJ2-3|-|-|TRBV5-3
CARSYLRWEWAADTQYF
TGTGCCAGAAGTTATCTGAGGTGGGAGTGGGCCGCAGATACGCAGTATTTT
>TRBJ2-5|TRBD2|-|TRBV4-2
CASSPSRAGVETQYF
TGTGCCAGCAGCCCCTCGCGGGCGGGAGTGGAGACCCAGTACTTC
>TRBJ1-1|-|-|TRBV25-1
CASSQGTEAFF
TGTGCCAGCAGTCAGGGTACTGAAGCTTTCTTT
>TRBJ2-2|TRBD1|-|TRBV9
CASSRRAATGTGTGELFF
TGTGCCAGCAGCCGGAGAGCTGCGACAGGGACCGGCACCGGGGAGCTGTTTTTT
>TRBJ1-1|TRBD1|-|TRBV12-3/TRBV12-4
CASSWGQGITAFF
TGTGCCAGCAGCTGGGGACAGGGAATTACGGCTTTCTTT
>TRBJ2-1|-|-|TRBV3-1/TRBV3-2
CASSGSYEQFF
TGTGCCAGCAGCGGTAGTTATGAGCAGTTCTTC
>TRBJ2-7|TRBD2|once|TRBV6-6
CASSYWGGGTSGEQYF
TGTGCCAGCAGTTACTGGGGGGGAGGGACCTCGGGCGAGCAGTACTTC
>TRBJ1-2|-|-|TRBV6-5
CASSYGGRMGAAYTF
TGTGCCAGCAGTTACGGGGGACGGATGGGGGCGGCCTACACCTTC
>TRBJ2-1|-|-|TRBV6-1
CASSESRSSQQFF
TGTGCCAGCAGTGAAAGTAGGAGTAGTCAGCAGTTCTTC
>TRBJ2-5|-|-|TRBV30
CAWSKGVQETQYF
TGTGCCTGGAGTAAGGGAGTCCAAGAGACCCAGTACTTC
>TRBJ2-1|TRBD2|-|TRBV7-3
CASSSGLHDSYNEQFF
TGTGCCAGCAGCTCGGGACTACATGACTCCTACAATGAGCAGTTCTTC
>TRBJ2-2|TRBD2|-|TRBV7-2
CASSSQAGVNTGELFF
TGTGCCAGCAGCTCCCAAGCGGGAGTGAACACCGGGGAGCTGTTTTTT
>TRBJ2-3|-|once|TRBV10-3
CAISAYTGVGTDTQYF
TGTGCCATCAGTGCGTATACGGGAGTCGGCACAGATACGCAGTATTTT
>TRBJ2-2|-|-|TRBV4-3
CASSQDSMQLWGAGELFF
TGCGCCAGCAGCCAAGATAGTATGCAGCTATGGGGGGCCGGGGAGCTGTTTTTT
>TRBJ2-7|TRBD1|-|TRBV29-1
CSVEKGQGYDEQYF
TGCAGCGTTGAAAAGGGACAGGGGTATGACGAGCAGTACTTC
>TRBJ2-7|TRBD2|few|TRBV27
CASSYKRLAYYEQYF
TGTGCCAGCAGTTATAAGAGACTAGCATACTACGAGCAGTACTTC
>TRBJ2-5|TRBD1|-|TRBV7-9
CASSLRGTDQETQYF
TGTGCCAGCAGCCTCAGAGGGACAGACCAAGAGACCCAGTACTTC
>TRBJ1-6|TRBD1|-|TRBV19
CASSPRDRGNSPLHF
TGTGCCAGTAGCCCCCGGGACAGGGGGAACTCACCCCTCCACTTT
>TRBJ2-1|-|-|TRBV5-1
CASSLGLDHNEQFF
TGCGCCAGCAGCTTGGGGCTAGATCACAATGAGCAGTTCTTC
>TRBJ1-6|-|-|TRBV5-6
CASSSLTQNSSPLHF
TGTGCCAGCAGCTCATTGACCCAAAACAGTTCACCCCTCCACTTT
>TRBJ2-1|-|-|TRBV5-5
CASSSGYYNEQFF
TGTGCCAGCAGCTCGGGATACTACAATGAGCAGTTCTTC
>TRBJ2-1|TRBD1|few|TRBV9
CASSETGDYNEQFF
TGTGCCAGCAGCGAGACAGGGGATTACAATGAGCAGTTCTTC
>TRBJ1-1|TRBD1|-|TRBV7-2
CASRPRTGVLMNTEAFF
TGTGCCAGCAGGCCGAGGACAGGGGTCCTTATGAACACTGAAGCTTTCTTT